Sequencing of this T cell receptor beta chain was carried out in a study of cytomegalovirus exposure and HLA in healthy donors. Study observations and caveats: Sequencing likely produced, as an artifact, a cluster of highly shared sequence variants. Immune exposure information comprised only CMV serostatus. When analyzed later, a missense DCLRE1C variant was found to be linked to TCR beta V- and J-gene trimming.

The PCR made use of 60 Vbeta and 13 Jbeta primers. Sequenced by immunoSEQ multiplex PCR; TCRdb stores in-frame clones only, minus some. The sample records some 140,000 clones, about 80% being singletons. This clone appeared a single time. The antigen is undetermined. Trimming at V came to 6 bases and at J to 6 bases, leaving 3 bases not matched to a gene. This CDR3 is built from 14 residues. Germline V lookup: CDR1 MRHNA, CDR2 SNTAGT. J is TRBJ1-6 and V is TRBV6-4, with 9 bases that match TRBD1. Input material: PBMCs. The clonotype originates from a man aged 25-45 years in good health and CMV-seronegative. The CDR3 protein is CASSPGQGNSPLHF. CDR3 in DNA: TGTGCCAGCAGCCCGGGACAGGGTAATTCACCCCTCCACTTT.